Listed below are T cell receptor beta chains from one sample, sequenced in a study of shared clonotypes between healthy human individuals. Generated by immunoSEQ multiplex PCR, the TCRdb table keeps only in-frame clones and is missing some. The sample shows some 1.4 million clones, roughly 96% of them seen only once. Sample: naive CD4+ T cells sorted from blood. These receptors were obtained from a man younger than 40 in good health. The CDR3 runs from the conserved cysteine through the conserved F or W. A D gene is named only where the DNA matches it firmly. Rows give clone size only sometimes, using once, few, many, or a class for an expanded clone.

abundance	j_gene	v_gene	d_gene	CDR3nt	CDR3aa
once	TRBJ2-3	TRBV6-5	TRBD1	TGTGCCAGCAGAATTGGACAGGGCAAAGATACGCAGTATTTT	CASRIGQGKDTQYF
-	TRBJ2-7	TRBV11-2	TRBD1	TGTGCCAGCAGCTCTATACAGGGGAATTACGAGCAGTACTTC	CASSSIQGNYEQYF
-	TRBJ1-1	TRBV7-9	-	TGTGCCAGCAGCTTAAACAGAGGTGGCGTTTTTAGGGAAGCTTTCTTT	CASSLNRGGVFREAFF
-	TRBJ2-7	TRBV5-1	TRBD1	TGCGCCAGCAGCTGGGGGACAGGGGTAGTCTACGAGCAGTACTTC	CASSWGTGVVYEQYF
-	TRBJ2-7	TRBV7-7	TRBD2	TGTGCCAGCAGCCCGGGGACTAGCGTCGCCTACGAGCAGTACTTC	CASSPGTSVAYEQYF
-	TRBJ2-1	TRBV10-3	TRBD2	TGTGCCATCAGTGGGGCCGGGACTAGCGGGACCCCGGATTCCTACAATGAGCAGTTCTTC	CAISGAGTSGTPDSYNEQFF
-	TRBJ2-3	TRBV6-1	-	TGTGCCAGCACCCTGGGGGTGAGCACGGATACGCAGTATTTT	CASTLGVSTDTQYF
-	TRBJ2-1	TRBV5-1	-	TGCGCCAGCAGCCGCCCAAACAATGAGCAGTTCTTC	CASSRPNNEQFF
-	TRBJ2-7	TRBV19	TRBD1	TGTGCCAGTAGTACCGGGACAGGAGGGACCTACGAGCAGTACTTC	CASSTGTGGTYEQYF
-	TRBJ1-3	TRBV30	-	TGTGCCTGGAGCGCCACTATGGGAAACACCATATATTTT	CAWSATMGNTIYF
-	TRBJ2-2	TRBV5-4	TRBD2	TGTGCCAGCAGCCGGACTAGCGGGACTGGGGAGCTGTTTTTT	CASSRTSGTGELFF
-	TRBJ2-1	TRBV11-3	TRBD2	TGTGCCAGCAGCCCCAGCGGGAACTACTACAATGAGCAGTTCTTC	CASSPSGNYYNEQFF
-	TRBJ2-5	TRBV7-8	TRBD2	TGTGCCAGCAGCCCGGGACTAGCGCGACAGACCCAGTACTTC	CASSPGLARQTQYF
-	TRBJ2-5	TRBV6-5	-	TGTGCCAGCAGCCGCGTGTTCGGGGAAGAGACCCAGTACTTC	CASSRVFGEETQYF
-	TRBJ2-7	TRBV5-5	-	TGTGCCAGCAGCTTGACAGGGTCCGCCGAGCAGTACTTC	CASSLTGSAEQYF
-	TRBJ1-1	TRBV5-4	TRBD1	TGTGCCAGCAGCTTGGAACAGGGGTTCACTGAAGCTTTCTTT	CASSLEQGFTEAFF
-	TRBJ2-3	TRBV5-6	-	TGTGCCAGCAGCTCCCAGCGGGCTCAGTATTTT	CASSSQRAQYF
-	TRBJ1-2	TRBV28	-	TGTGCCAGCACCCCGGGCGGGGGTCGGGGGATAATGGACTACACCTTC	CASTPGGGRGIMDYTF
-	TRBJ2-2	TRBV7-9	TRBD2	TGTGCCAGCAGCGTATTAGCGGGAGGGTTGGCGACCGGGGAGCTGTTTTTT	CASSVLAGGLATGELFF
-	TRBJ1-4	TRBV29-1	TRBD1	TGCAGCGTGACCAGGACAGGGGGCGAAAAACTGTTTTTT	CSVTRTGGEKLFF
-	TRBJ2-3	TRBV5-4	TRBD1	TGTGCCAGCAGCGGGGGGACAGGGGGCACAGATACGCAGTATTTT	CASSGGTGGTDTQYF
-	TRBJ2-3	TRBV28	TRBD2	TGTGCCAGCAGTTCTTGGACTAGCGGGAACACAGATACGCAGTATTTT	CASSSWTSGNTDTQYF
-	TRBJ2-5	TRBV7-9	-	TGTGCCAGCGGACGATCAGGGGTTTGGGAGACCCAGTACTTC	CASGRSGVWETQYF
-	TRBJ1-5	TRBV7-8	-	TGTGCCAGCAGCCCACACGATATGGGCATAATAGGGCAGCCCCAGCATTTT	CASSPHDMGIIGQPQHF
once	TRBJ2-1	TRBV7-8	TRBD1	TGTGCCAGCAGCGGGGACAGGGCTGGCAATGAGCAGTTCTTC	CASSGDRAGNEQFF
-	TRBJ2-3	TRBV5-5	-	TGTGCCAGCAGCTTGGTTGGGGGCATAGATACGCAGTATTTT	CASSLVGGIDTQYF
-	TRBJ1-4	TRBV5-1	-	TGCGCCAGCAGCTTGTCTACCGACAGTAGTAATGAAAAACTGTTTTTT	CASSLSTDSSNEKLFF
-	TRBJ2-1	TRBV4-1	TRBD2	TGCGCCAGCAGCCAAGGGGGCAGCGGGAGGGCCTTAGAAGAGCAGTTCTTC	CASSQGGSGRALEEQFF
-	TRBJ2-3	TRBV6-1	-	TGTGCCAGCAGCCCCGCAGCGGAGGACACAGATACGCAGTATTTT	CASSPAAEDTDTQYF
once	TRBJ1-2	TRBV7-9	TRBD1	TGTGCCAGCAGCTCCCAGGGGGTGGATGGCTACACCTTC	CASSSQGVDGYTF
-	TRBJ2-1	TRBV2	TRBD2	TGTGCCAGCAGTGCGTCTAGCGGGAGACTCAGCCATGAGCAGTTCTTC	CASSASSGRLSHEQFF
once	TRBJ2-2	TRBV4-1	TRBD2	TGCGCCAGCAGCCAAGGACTAGCGGCGAACACCGGGGAGCTGTTTTTT	CASSQGLAANTGELFF
-	TRBJ2-1	TRBV19	TRBD1	TGTGCCAGTAGTATGGGTTCCGGGACAGGGCTTTCCTACAATGAGCAGTTCTTC	CASSMGSGTGLSYNEQFF
-	TRBJ2-7	TRBV28	-	TGTGCCAGCAGTACAGGGCGGTACGAGCAGTACTTC	CASSTGRYEQYF
-	TRBJ2-7	TRBV4-1	-	TGCGCCAGCAGCCAGGGAACTAGCACGGACTACGAGCAGTACTTC	CASSQGTSTDYEQYF
-	TRBJ2-1	TRBV6-5	-	TGTGCCAGCAGTTACTCGGGAAATCCAAAGGAAAATGAGCAGTTCTTC	CASSYSGNPKENEQFF
-	TRBJ2-3	TRBV5-4	-	TGTGCCAGCAAAAAAGAGGGCGGACTAACCACAGATACGCAGTATTTT	CASKKEGGLTTDTQYF
-	TRBJ2-5	TRBV7-2	-	TGTGCCAGCAGCGCCCCTCCAACGCGAGAGACCCAGTACTTC	CASSAPPTRETQYF
-	TRBJ2-7	TRBV6-5	TRBD1	TGTGCCAGCAGACAGGGGGCAGGTTACGAGCAGTACTTC	CASRQGAGYEQYF
few	TRBJ2-2	TRBV18	-	TGTGCCAGCTCACCACCGAACACCGGGGAGCTGTTTTTT	CASSPPNTGELFF
-	TRBJ1-3	TRBV15	TRBD1	TGTGCCACTAAGACCGACAGGGGACCTGGAAACACCATATATTTT	CATKTDRGPGNTIYF
-	TRBJ1-4	TRBV28	TRBD1	TGTGCCAGCGACACCGGGACAGCTAATGAAAAACTGTTTTTT	CASDTGTANEKLFF
once	TRBJ2-7	TRBV18	TRBD2	TGTGCCAGCTCACCACGCGGGAGGGCCTACGAGCAGTACTTC	CASSPRGRAYEQYF
-	TRBJ2-7	TRBV19	-	TGTGCCAGTAAACCCTCCCTGGGCCCCTACGAGCAGTACTTC	CASKPSLGPYEQYF
-	TRBJ2-5	TRBV5-1	TRBD2	TGCGCCAGCGGCATAACTAGCGGGCAAGAGACCCAGTACTTC	CASGITSGQETQYF
-	TRBJ2-1	TRBV5-1	TRBD1	TGCGCCAGCAGCTCGACAGGGGGCGACTCCTACAATGAGCAGTTCTTC	CASSSTGGDSYNEQFF
-	TRBJ2-5	TRBV5-1	TRBD2	TGCGCCAGCAGCCCTCGTCGGACTAGCGGCAAAGAGACCCAGTACTTC	CASSPRRTSGKETQYF
-	TRBJ1-5	TRBV7-9	-	TGTGCCAGCAGCCCCGACACCTTTCAGCCCCAGCATTTT	CASSPDTFQPQHF
-	TRBJ2-7	TRBV28	-	TGTGCCAGCAGTTTGGTTGGGAGTGAGCAGTACTTC	CASSLVGSEQYF
-	TRBJ2-7	TRBV10-3	TRBD2	TGTGCCGTCGGGCGGACTAGCGGGATTTACGAGCAGTACTTC	CAVGRTSGIYEQYF
-	TRBJ2-1	TRBV7-2	-	TGTGCCAGCAGTTCCAGACAGGTCCTAACCTACAATGAGCAGTTCTTC	CASSSRQVLTYNEQFF
-	TRBJ2-1	TRBV28	TRBD2	TGTGCCAGCAGAACCGGGGGGACTAGGTACAATGAGCAGTTCTTC	CASRTGGTRYNEQFF
-	TRBJ2-7	TRBV7-9	TRBD1	TGTGCCAGCAGCTTAGCACAGACAGGGGGTCACTCCTACGAGCAGTACTTC	CASSLAQTGGHSYEQYF
once	TRBJ2-1	TRBV19	TRBD1	TGTGCCAGTACCTCGACAGGGAGCTCCTACAATGAGCAGTTCTTC	CASTSTGSSYNEQFF
-	TRBJ2-1	TRBV7-9	TRBD2	TGTGCCAGCAGCCCAGCGGGAGCAGCGAATGAGCAGTTCTTC	CASSPAGAANEQFF
-	TRBJ2-6	TRBV5-1	TRBD1	TGCGCCAGCAGCTCGACCACAGGGGGCGTTTCTGGGGCCAACGTCCTGACTTTC	CASSSTTGGVSGANVLTF
-	TRBJ1-1	TRBV6-6	TRBD1	TGTGCCAGCAGTTACCACAGACAGGGATTGAGCACTGAAGCTTTCTTT	CASSYHRQGLSTEAFF